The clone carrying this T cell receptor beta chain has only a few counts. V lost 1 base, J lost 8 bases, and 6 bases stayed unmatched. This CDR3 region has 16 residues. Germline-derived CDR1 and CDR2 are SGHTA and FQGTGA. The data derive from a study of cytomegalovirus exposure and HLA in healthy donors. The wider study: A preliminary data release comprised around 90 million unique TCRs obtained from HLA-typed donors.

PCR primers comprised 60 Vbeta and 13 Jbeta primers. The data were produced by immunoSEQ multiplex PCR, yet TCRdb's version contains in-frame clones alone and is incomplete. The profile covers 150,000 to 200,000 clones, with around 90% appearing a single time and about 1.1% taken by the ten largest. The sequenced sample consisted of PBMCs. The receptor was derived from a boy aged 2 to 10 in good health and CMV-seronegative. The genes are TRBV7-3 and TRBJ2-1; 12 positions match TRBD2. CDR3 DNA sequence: TGTGCCAGCAGCTTAAAGGCTAGCGGGAGGGCCGATGAGCAGTTCTTC. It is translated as CASSLKASGRADEQFF.